The rows below give T cell receptor beta chains drawn from one sample of a study of shared clonotypes between healthy human individuals. Clones were read by immunoSEQ multiplex PCR, and TCRdb kept only the in-frame ones, dropping some. Of about 180,000 clones detected, around 93% appear once; the ten largest clones hold more than 0.065%. The sample was naive CD4+ T cells sorted from blood. Receptors originate from a woman aged 30 to 39 in good health. The CDR3 runs from the conserved cysteine through the conserved F or W. The D gene is left open where the match is weak. A clone size is listed for some rows: how often the clone was seen (once, few, many), or a class if it is expanded.

d_gene | j_gene | abundance | v_gene | CDR3aa | CDR3nt
TRBD1 | TRBJ2-5 | - | TRBV11-2 | CASSSGTGQETQYF | TGTGCCAGCAGCTCCGGGACAGGGCAAGAGACCCAGTACTTC
- | TRBJ1-6 | - | TRBV14 | CASSQVWDSPLHF | TGTGCCAGCAGCCAAGTCTGGGATTCACCCCTCCACTTT
- | TRBJ2-7 | - | TRBV27 | CASSPRTDTYEQYF | TGTGCCAGCAGTCCACGGACGGATACCTACGAGCAGTACTTC
- | TRBJ2-7 | once | TRBV7-9 | CASSPQGLYEQYF | TGTGCCAGCAGCCCACAGGGATTATACGAGCAGTACTTC
- | TRBJ2-1 | - | TRBV7-2 | CASSSYHEQFF | TGTGCCAGCAGCTCGTATCATGAGCAGTTCTTC
TRBD1 | TRBJ1-4 | once | TRBV5-1 | CASSLGTGGYTTNEKLFF | TGCGCCAGCAGCTTGGGAACAGGGGGCTACACAACTAATGAAAAACTGTTTTTT
- | TRBJ2-5 | - | TRBV29-1 | CSVDEGPRVETQYF | TGCAGCGTTGATGAGGGGCCCCGGGTGGAGACCCAGTACTTC
- | TRBJ1-4 | - | TRBV6-5 | CASDPPHGGVEKLFF | TGTGCCAGCGACCCACCCCACGGAGGGGTCGAAAAACTGTTTTTT
- | TRBJ2-7 | - | TRBV28 | CASSLSGGSYEQYF | TGTGCCAGCAGCCTTAGCGGAGGCTCCTACGAGCAGTACTTC
- | TRBJ2-1 | - | TRBV7-3 | CASSRGSYNEQFF | TGTGCCAGCTCTAGAGGGAGCTACAATGAGCAGTTCTTC
- | TRBJ2-2 | - | TRBV7-3 | CASSPPAGELFF | TGTGCCAGCAGCCCCCCCGCCGGGGAGCTGTTTTTT
- | TRBJ2-7 | - | TRBV7-8 | CASSLASGLGEQYF | TGTGCCAGCAGCTTAGCCAGCGGCCTGGGGGAGCAGTACTTC
TRBD2 | TRBJ2-1 | - | TRBV9 | CASSVGISGIKYNEQFF | TGTGCCAGCAGCGTAGGGATCAGCGGGATTAAATACAATGAGCAGTTCTTC
- | TRBJ2-5 | - | TRBV7-9 | CASSLAGSETQYF | TGTGCCAGCAGCTTAGCAGGGTCAGAGACCCAGTACTTC
TRBD2 | TRBJ2-7 | - | TRBV11-2 | CASSPGTSGLPEQYF | TGTGCCAGCAGCCCCGGGACTAGCGGTCTTCCCGAGCAGTACTTC
TRBD1 | TRBJ1-6 | once | TRBV14 | CASSQGAGQGISPLHF | TGTGCCAGCAGCCAAGGAGCGGGACAGGGGATCTCACCCCTCCACTTT
- | TRBJ2-1 | - | TRBV10-3 | CAISDSPGEQFF | TGTGCCATCAGTGATTCCCCGGGAGAGCAGTTCTTC
- | TRBJ2-4 | - | TRBV19 | CASSINDPQVIQYF | TGTGCCAGTAGTATAAATGATCCTCAAGTCATTCAGTACTTC
- | TRBJ1-6 | - | TRBV4-1 | CASSQVLNSPLHF | TGCGCCAGCAGCCAAGTTTTGAATTCACCCCTCCACTTT
TRBD2 | TRBJ2-7 | - | TRBV2 | CASRGGFSYEQYF | TGTGCCAGCCGGGGGGGATTCTCCTACGAGCAGTACTTC
- | TRBJ1-4 | - | TRBV19 | CASSITGPTNEKLFF | TGTGCCAGTAGTATAACGGGGCCAACTAATGAAAAACTGTTTTTT
- | TRBJ1-4 | - | TRBV7-9 | CASSFGTVANEKLFF | TGTGCCAGCAGCTTCGGGACCGTTGCTAATGAAAAACTGTTTTTT
TRBD1 | TRBJ2-2 | - | TRBV25-1 | CASSDDRGGTGELFF | TGTGCCAGCAGCGATGACAGGGGTGGGACCGGGGAGCTGTTTTTT
- | TRBJ1-2 | - | TRBV19 | CASSSTASYGYTF | TGTGCCAGTAGTTCGACAGCCTCCTATGGCTACACCTTC
TRBD1 | TRBJ2-7 | once | TRBV6-1 | CASSADRGLYEQYF | TGTGCCAGCAGTGCGGACAGGGGGCTGTACGAGCAGTACTTC
TRBD2 | TRBJ2-1 | - | TRBV19 | CASTDGRGGFNEQFF | TGTGCCAGTACCGACGGACGCGGGGGTTTCAATGAGCAGTTCTTC
TRBD2 | TRBJ2-7 | - | TRBV2 | CASSLPGGRAREQYF | TGTGCCAGCAGTCTGCCGGGTGGGAGGGCCCGCGAGCAGTACTTC
- | TRBJ2-7 | once | TRBV28 | CATRPGQSYEQYF | TGTGCCACTAGACCCGGACAGTCCTACGAGCAGTACTTC
- | TRBJ2-7 | - | TRBV5-1 | CASSLESFTYEQYF | TGCGCCAGCAGCTTGGAAAGCTTTACCTACGAGCAGTACTTC
- | TRBJ2-1 | - | TRBV11-2 | CASSLDVVQGYNEQFF | TGTGCCAGCAGCTTAGATGTCGTACAGGGCTACAATGAGCAGTTCTTC
- | TRBJ1-2 | - | TRBV23-1 | CARISDGTCWRDTF | TGCGCCAGAATCTCGGACGGAACCTGTTGGCGGGACACCTTC
TRBD1 | TRBJ2-7 | once | TRBV28 | CASSSGQGLYEQYF | TGTGCCAGCAGTTCCGGACAGGGGCTCTACGAGCAGTACTTC
TRBD2 | TRBJ2-2 | - | TRBV5-1 | CASSLAENGGINTGELFF | TGCGCCAGCAGCTTGGCAGAAAACGGGGGGATAAACACCGGGGAGCTGTTTTTT
- | TRBJ1-3 | - | TRBV28 | CASSPGGRRNTIYF | TGTGCCAGCAGCCCCGGGGGGCGAAGAAACACCATATATTTT
TRBD2 | TRBJ2-7 | - | TRBV28 | CASGTSGTYEQYF | TGTGCCAGCGGGACTAGCGGGACCTACGAGCAGTACTTC
- | TRBJ1-4 | - | TRBV5-1 | CASSLVQGNEKLFF | TGCGCCAGCAGCTTGGTGCAGGGGAATGAAAAACTGTTTTTT
TRBD2 | TRBJ2-7 | few | TRBV18 | CASSPGLAGLREQYF | TGTGCCAGCTCACCGGGACTAGCGGGCCTACGCGAGCAGTACTTC
TRBD2 | TRBJ2-7 | - | TRBV4-1 | CASSLSLAGVFYEQYF | TGCGCCAGCAGCCTTTCACTAGCGGGAGTTTTTTACGAGCAGTACTTC
TRBD1 | TRBJ2-5 | - | TRBV7-3 | CASSPGTGVWTQYF | TGTGCCAGCAGCCCCGGGACAGGGGTATGGACCCAGTACTTC
TRBD1 | TRBJ2-3 | - | TRBV19 | CASRTGLRDTQYF | TGTGCCAGTCGGACAGGGTTAAGGGATACGCAGTATTTT
TRBD2 | TRBJ2-7 | - | TRBV4-1 | CASSQGLAEISYEQYF | TGCGCCAGCAGCCAGGGACTAGCGGAAATCTCCTACGAGCAGTACTTC
- | TRBJ1-1 | - | TRBV27 | CASSWFGRGRNTEAFF | TGTGCCAGCAGTTGGTTCGGCAGGGGCAGGAACACTGAAGCTTTCTTT
TRBD1 | TRBJ2-7 | - | TRBV6-5 | CASSYQPGQGTEQYF | TGTGCCAGCAGTTACCAACCGGGACAGGGGACCGAGCAGTACTTC
- | TRBJ2-5 | - | TRBV5-1 | CASSLAKVERQTQYF | TGCGCCAGCAGCTTGGCCAAGGTAGAGCGGCAGACCCAGTACTTC
TRBD1 | TRBJ2-3 | - | TRBV6-5 | CASSYEGAADTQYF | TGTGCCAGCAGTTACGAGGGGGCGGCAGATACGCAGTATTTT
- | TRBJ2-7 | - | TRBV5-6 | CASSSSYEQYF | TGTGCCAGCAGCTCTAGCTACGAGCAGTACTTC
TRBD1 | TRBJ1-1 | - | TRBV27 | CASSSYPDRASEAFF | TGTGCCAGCAGCTCATATCCGGACAGGGCCTCTGAAGCTTTCTTT
TRBD1 | TRBJ1-2 | - | TRBV10-3 | CAISDNRGNYGYTF | TGTGCCATCAGTGATAACAGGGGAAACTATGGCTACACCTTC
TRBD2 | TRBJ2-5 | - | TRBV19 | CASRAEGGGSGETQYF | TGTGCCAGTAGAGCCGAGGGAGGCGGGAGTGGGGAGACCCAGTACTTC
TRBD2 | TRBJ2-1 | - | TRBV10-3 | CALRTSGHNEQFF | TGTGCCCTCAGGACTAGCGGCCACAATGAGCAGTTCTTC
TRBD1 | TRBJ1-1 | - | TRBV28 | CASSSPGQGAMGTEAFF | TGTGCCAGCAGCTCCCCGGGACAGGGGGCGATGGGCACTGAAGCTTTCTTT
- | TRBJ2-1 | - | TRBV27 | CASSLQEAGYNEQFF | TGTGCCAGCAGTTTACAAGAGGCCGGGTACAATGAGCAGTTCTTC
TRBD2 | TRBJ2-6 | - | TRBV29-1 | CSVPGGSSGANVLTF | TGCAGCGTTCCCGGGGGGAGCTCTGGGGCCAACGTCCTGACTTTC